Presented here are 5 T cell receptor beta chains from one specimen sequenced in a study of cytomegalovirus exposure and HLA in healthy donors. PCR was performed using 60 Vbeta and 13 Jbeta primers. Here immunoSEQ multiplex PCR was the method, and the copy in TCRdb shows in-frame clones only, minus some. The sample has about 150,000 clones; around 80% are singletons. What was sequenced was PBMCs. The source is a man over 45 in good health and CMV-seropositive.

The genes are TRBV5-4 and TRBJ2-1, with 10 bases fitting TRBD1. The CDR3 contains 17 residues. Germline-derived CDR1 and CDR2 are SGHNT and YYREEE (reference sequence). V shed 0 bases and J 2 bases; nucleotides not matched to a gene: 5. CDR3 sequence: CASSLERTGGTYNEQFF. CDR3 nucleotides: TGTGCCAGCAGCTTGGAAAGGACAGGGGGTACCTACAATGAGCAGTTCTTC. Based on the CDR3 plus reference TRBV5-4 and TRBJ2-1, the full variable domain is ETGVTQSPTHLIKTRGQQVTLRCSSQSGHNTVSWYQQALGQGPQFIFQYYREEENGRGNFPPRFSGLQFPNYSSELNVNALELDDSALYLCASSLERTGGTYNEQFFGPGTRLTVL.

This clone was picked up one time. The genes are TRBV6-6 and TRBJ2-5; 8 nucleotides match TRBD1. This CDR3 has 16 residues. The trim removed 2 bases at V and 2 bases at J, leaving 7 bases unmatched. Germline assignment: CDR1 MNHNY and CDR2 SVGAGI (reference sequence). This CDR3 is CASSYHGTGEQETQYF. The CDR3 bases are TGTGCCAGCAGTTACCACGGGACAGGAGAACAAGAGACCCAGTACTTC.

The chain carries TRBV5-1 and TRBJ2-7; TRBD1 might be the D (5 bases). Per the germline V gene, CDR1 is SGHRS and CDR2 is YFSETQ. The CDR3 loop spans 14 amino acids. V was clipped by 2 bases and J by 3 bases, with 12 bases between them. The CDR3: CASSFGGADYEQYF. The CDR3, as DNA: TGCGCCAGCAGCTTCGGTGGGGCGGACTACGAGCAGTACTTC.

The rearrangement links TRBV2 to TRBJ1-1; possible D gene TRBD1, 5 bases. From germline, CDR1 is SNHLY and CDR2 FYNNEI. Trimming took 3 bases from V and 0 from J, leaving 14 bases between them. This CDR3 is built from 16 residues. The CDR3, as DNA: TGTGCCAGCAGTGATTATGGACACTTGATGAACACTGAAGCTTTCTTT. Amino acid sequence: CASSDYGHLMNTEAFF.

The chain combines TRBV7-2 with TRBJ1-4; D is unresolved. Trimming shortened V by 2 bases and J by 8 bases, and 15 bases separated the two germline ends. The CDR3 has 15 residues. CDR1 and CDR2 (germline): SGHTA, FQGNSA. The DNA for the CDR3 is TGTGCCAGCAGCTTATTATCCCACCCCGGGGAAAAACTGTTTTTT. This encodes CASSLLSHPGEKLFF.